A selection of T cell receptor beta chains follows, all from one sample in a study of shared clonotypes between healthy human individuals. TCRdb keeps only in-frame clones here, not all; method: immunoSEQ multiplex PCR. This sample carries roughly 2 million clones, about 95% of them seen once, and the ten largest clones take approximately 1.2%. Sequencing used naive CD8+ T cells sorted from blood. The source of these receptors is a man younger than 30 in good health. The CDR3 runs from the conserved cysteine through the conserved F or W. D genes are given only for firm matches. The size of a clone is reported for some rows only, either as once, few or many, or as a class for expanded clones.

V	D	size	length	J	DNA	CDR3
TRBV7-9	TRBD1	once	17	TRBJ1-3	TGTGCCAGCAGGGCACCGGGACAGGGTAGCTCTGGAAACACCATATATTTT	CASRAPGQGSSGNTIYF
TRBV6-5	TRBD1	NA	15	TRBJ1-5	TGTGCCAGCAGTTCGGACGGACAGGGTAATCAGCCCCAGCATTTT	CASSSDGQGNQPQHF
TRBV30	NA	NA	13	TRBJ1-1	TGTGCCTGGAGTGTAATCACGGACACTGAAGCTTTCTTT	CAWSVITDTEAFF
TRBV6-5	NA	NA	13	TRBJ2-5	TGTGCCAGCAGTTTGGGGGGCCAGGAGACCCAGTACTTC	CASSLGGQETQYF
TRBV4-1	NA	NA	15	TRBJ2-7	TGCGCCAGCAGCCAAGATCCGGGCAAGAACTCGGAGCAGTACTTC	CASSQDPGKNSEQYF
TRBV28	TRBD2	NA	14	TRBJ2-1	TGTGCCAGCAGTTTACTAGCGGGGAACAATGAGCAGTTCTTC	CASSLLAGNNEQFF
TRBV30	TRBD2	NA	16	TRBJ2-1	TGTGCCTGGAGTGGACTAGCGGGAGCCCTCCCCAATGAGCAGTTCTTC	CAWSGLAGALPNEQFF
TRBV9	TRBD2	NA	16	TRBJ2-7	TGTGCCAGCAGCGCCAGCGGGGGGGGTCTCAGCTACGAGCAGTACTTC	CASSASGGGLSYEQYF
TRBV7-5	NA	NA	20	TRBJ2-3	TGTGCCAGAAGCTTAGCCCCGGGACTAGCGGGAGGTGGCTACACAGATACGCAGTATTTT	CARSLAPGLAGGGYTDTQYF
TRBV25-1	TRBD2	once	14	TRBJ2-7	TGTGCCAGCACCGACCCTAGCGGGGACTACGAGCAGTACTTC	CASTDPSGDYEQYF
TRBV13	NA	NA	13	TRBJ2-3	TGTGCCAGCAGCTTATGGAGCACAGATACGCAGTATTTT	CASSLWSTDTQYF
TRBV7-9	NA	NA	14	TRBJ2-7	TGTGCCAGCAGCCCGATGGGTTCCCCCTACGAGCAGTACTTC	CASSPMGSPYEQYF
TRBV5-5	TRBD2	NA	15	TRBJ2-7	TGTGCCAGCTCGAGACTGGGCGGGAGCACATACGAGCAGTACTTC	CASSRLGGSTYEQYF
TRBV4-3	NA	NA	15	TRBJ1-2	TGCGCCAGCAGCCCCGGGACGGTGGTTTCGGATGGCTACACCTTC	CASSPGTVVSDGYTF
TRBV28	NA	once	13	TRBJ2-7	TGTGCCAGTAGGGGGGAGTCGGCCTACGAGCAGTACTTC	CASRGESAYEQYF
TRBV30	NA	NA	15	TRBJ2-7	TGTGCCTGGAATGGACAGGGACTAGTCCCCTACGAGCAGTACTTC	CAWNGQGLVPYEQYF
TRBV29-1	TRBD2	once	15	TRBJ2-7	TGCAGCGTTGAAGGGCTAGCGGGGGTAGCCTACGAGCAGTACTTC	CSVEGLAGVAYEQYF
TRBV18	NA	NA	13	TRBJ1-2	TGTGCCAGCTCACCTGGTCTGATCTATGGCTACACCTTC	CASSPGLIYGYTF
TRBV9	NA	NA	15	TRBJ2-2	TGTGCCAGCAGCGTAGGGGGGGCTAACACCGGGGAGCTGTTTTTT	CASSVGGANTGELFF
TRBV19	NA	NA	15	TRBJ2-2	TGTGCCAGTAGCACGGGACTCCTCAACACCGGGGAGCTGTTTTTT	CASSTGLLNTGELFF